This TCR beta chain was found in a study of immune heterogeneity within non-small cell lung tumors. It was a multiplex PCR that amplified TCR beta CDR3, with 32 V and 13 J primers. Each CDR3 protein is one row after TCRdb ran MiXCR on the multiplex PCR reads. The sample contains more than 14,000 distinct CDR3 sequences, approximately 30% of which appear only once. Sample share makes this clonotype medium-sized. Its antigen is as yet unknown. The study's findings and limits: Identical dominant CDR3 beta clonotypes were found repeatedly across the tumor sites of a single patient, and these appeared alongside high-frequency clones that were unique to particular tumor locations.

This CDR3 contains 13 residues. The V gene's germline CDR1 is MNHNS and CDR2 SASEGT. V was trimmed by 0 bases and J by 0 bases, leaving 3 bases between them. Bulk tumor genomic DNA, roughly 600 ng per sample, was the template. Every primary tumor yielded several biopsies, spaced far apart, that were taken during surgery. Their non-small cell lung cancer was newly diagnosed and untreated, and the patients underwent curative surgery. The rearrangement uses TRBV6-1 and TRBJ2-7; unclear D gene. The TCR comes from a middle-aged man with non-small cell lung cancer. Specimen: lung tumor tissue. The CDR3 is CASSEADSYEQYF. As DNA, the CDR3 is TGTGCCAGCAGTGAAGCGGACTCCTACGAGCAGTACTTC.